Described below is a single T cell receptor beta chain sequence and its context. The antigen is not known. The sample is drawn from a study of CD8 T cells in ankylosing spondylitis. TCRdb re-called the 5' RACE reads through MiXCR, storing one row per CDR3 protein. Of about 440,000 distinct CDR3 sequences in the sample, 17% are singletons; the top ten hold over 1%. The CDR3 is 15 amino acids. Per germline, CDR1 PRHDT and CDR2 FYEKMQ (reference sequence). The V end lost 5 bases, the J end lost 4 bases, and 14 bases lay between the germline ends. Whole-study results and caveats: Previously reported in reactive arthritis synovial fluid and blood were some of the motif variants. What appeared characteristic of ankylosing spondylitis blood was a TCR beta motif of eight highly homologous variants.

The material sequenced was blood, either unsorted or a sorted T cell fraction (not recorded which). The receptor comes from a male donor with ankylosing spondylitis. The chain combines TRBV13 with TRBJ2-2; possible D gene TRBD2, 6 bases. CDR3 residues: CASSKTSPGTGELFF. CDR3 DNA: TGTGCCAGCAGCAAGACTAGTCCGGGCACCGGGGAGCTGTTTTTT.